A selection of T cell receptor beta chains follows, all from one sample in a study of blood T cell repertoires in COVID-19. The assay was immunoSEQ multiplex PCR, and TCRdb's table has in-frame clones only and misses some. The repertoire holds about 130,000 clones, with 75% to 90% as singletons. The material sequenced was peripheral blood. These receptors all come from a human donor in a cohort sampled during active COVID-19. CDR3s include the opening cysteine and the closing phenylalanine or tryptophan. Each record gives: J gene, clone size, V gene, D gene, CDR3 protein, CDR3 DNA. The D gene is left open where the match is weak. For some rows the clone size is stated as once, few or many, or as a class when expanded; others skip it.

J gene: TRBJ2-1; clone size: .; V gene: TRBV5-1; D gene: .; CDR3 protein: CASSLGGSYNEQFF; CDR3 DNA: TGCGCCAGCAGCTTGGGTGGCAGCTACAATGAGCAGTTCTTC
J gene: TRBJ2-3; clone size: .; V gene: TRBV2; D gene: TRBD1; CDR3 protein: CASRLRTGAADTQYF; CDR3 DNA: TGTGCCAGCAGACTCCGGACAGGGGCCGCAGATACGCAGTATTTT
J gene: TRBJ2-3; clone size: .; V gene: TRBV27; D gene: .; CDR3 protein: CASSESDSTDTQYF; CDR3 DNA: TGTGCCAGCAGTGAGTCGGACTCCACAGATACGCAGTATTTT
J gene: TRBJ2-7; clone size: .; V gene: TRBV6-2/TRBV6-3; D gene: TRBD2; CDR3 protein: CASSYPKGLTRYEQYF; CDR3 DNA: TGTGCCAGCAGTTACCCGAAGGGACTAACTCGGTACGAGCAGTACTTC
J gene: TRBJ2-3; clone size: .; V gene: TRBV20-1; D gene: .; CDR3 protein: CSGGTDTQYF; CDR3 DNA: TGCAGCGGGGGAACAGATACGCAGTATTTT
J gene: TRBJ2-1; clone size: .; V gene: TRBV20-1; D gene: .; CDR3 protein: CSASGGSTLYNEQFF; CDR3 DNA: TGCAGTGCTAGTGGGGGCAGCACCTTATACAATGAGCAGTTCTTC
J gene: TRBJ2-3; clone size: .; V gene: TRBV10-3; D gene: .; CDR3 protein: CAITLDSNTDTQYF; CDR3 DNA: TGTGCCATCACCCTGGACAGCAACACAGATACGCAGTATTTT
J gene: TRBJ2-5; clone size: .; V gene: TRBV2; D gene: TRBD1; CDR3 protein: CASSRDRQETQYF; CDR3 DNA: TGTGCCAGCAGTAGGGACAGACAAGAGACCCAGTACTTC
J gene: TRBJ1-1; clone size: .; V gene: TRBV11-3; D gene: TRBD1; CDR3 protein: CASSPDRGLSEAFF; CDR3 DNA: TGTGCCAGCAGCCCAGACAGGGGGCTTTCTGAAGCTTTCTTT
J gene: TRBJ2-1; clone size: .; V gene: TRBV6-4; D gene: TRBD2; CDR3 protein: CASREVAGGPNEQFF; CDR3 DNA: TGTGCCAGCAGAGAGGTAGCGGGAGGGCCAAATGAGCAGTTCTTC
J gene: TRBJ2-2; clone size: .; V gene: TRBV28; D gene: TRBD1; CDR3 protein: CASSSPGQQATGELFF; CDR3 DNA: TGTGCCAGCAGTTCTCCGGGACAGCAGGCCACCGGGGAGCTGTTTTTT
J gene: TRBJ2-1; clone size: .; V gene: TRBV11-3; D gene: TRBD2; CDR3 protein: CASSLGGTRGHNEQFF; CDR3 DNA: TGTGCCAGCAGCTTAGGCGGGACTAGGGGCCACAATGAGCAGTTCTTC
J gene: TRBJ2-3; clone size: .; V gene: TRBV10-3; D gene: .; CDR3 protein: CAISESEGARSDTQYF; CDR3 DNA: TGTGCCATCAGTGAGTCGGAGGGGGCTAGGTCAGATACGCAGTATTTT
J gene: TRBJ2-3; clone size: .; V gene: TRBV9; D gene: TRBD2; CDR3 protein: CASSVGEGTTDTQYF; CDR3 DNA: TGTGCCAGCAGCGTAGGGGAGGGAACCACAGATACGCAGTATTTT
J gene: TRBJ2-5; clone size: .; V gene: TRBV5-4; D gene: .; CDR3 protein: CASQSTSGAQYF; CDR3 DNA: TGTGCCAGCCAGTCCACATCGGGGGCCCAGTACTTC
J gene: TRBJ1-2; clone size: .; V gene: TRBV6-2/TRBV6-3; D gene: .; CDR3 protein: CASSTGLRYGYTF; CDR3 DNA: TGTGCCAGCAGTACAGGATTACGCTATGGCTACACCTTC
J gene: TRBJ1-6; clone size: once; V gene: TRBV7-2; D gene: .; CDR3 protein: CASSLVPGGSSPLHF; CDR3 DNA: TGTGCCAGCAGCTTAGTTCCGGGGGGCAGTTCACCCCTCCACTTT
J gene: TRBJ2-1; clone size: .; V gene: TRBV11-2; D gene: .; CDR3 protein: CASSLEVADEQFF; CDR3 DNA: TGTGCCAGCAGCTTAGAAGTGGCGGATGAGCAGTTCTTC
J gene: TRBJ2-1; clone size: .; V gene: TRBV5-4; D gene: TRBD2; CDR3 protein: CASSLAGGNEQFF; CDR3 DNA: TGTGCCAGCAGCTTGGCCGGGGGGAATGAGCAGTTCTTC
J gene: TRBJ2-2; clone size: .; V gene: TRBV4-1; D gene: .; CDR3 protein: CASSHPNTAGELFF; CDR3 DNA: TGCGCCAGCAGCCACCCAAACACAGCCGGGGAGCTGTTTTTT
J gene: TRBJ1-3; clone size: .; V gene: TRBV5-4; D gene: TRBD1; CDR3 protein: CASSSNRGSGGNTIYF; CDR3 DNA: TGTGCCAGCAGCTCGAACAGGGGGTCGGGGGGAAACACCATATATTTT
J gene: TRBJ1-1; clone size: .; V gene: TRBV7-9; D gene: .; CDR3 protein: CASSLEGGVRAFF; CDR3 DNA: TGTGCCAGCAGCTTAGAGGGCGGGGTGAGGGCTTTCTTT
J gene: TRBJ1-5; clone size: .; V gene: TRBV6-2/TRBV6-3; D gene: .; CDR3 protein: CASSYSAVSGAGNQPQHF; CDR3 DNA: TGTGCCAGCAGTTACTCGGCGGTCTCAGGGGCCGGTAATCAGCCCCAGCATTTT
J gene: TRBJ1-1; clone size: .; V gene: TRBV27; D gene: .; CDR3 protein: CASSFIGVGTEAFF; CDR3 DNA: TGTGCCAGCAGTTTTATAGGGGTTGGCACTGAAGCTTTCTTT
J gene: TRBJ1-4; clone size: .; V gene: TRBV15; D gene: TRBD1; CDR3 protein: CATSRDRRTGGGEKLFF; CDR3 DNA: TGTGCCACCAGCAGAGATCGCAGGACAGGGGGCGGTGAAAAACTGTTTTTT
J gene: TRBJ1-1; clone size: .; V gene: TRBV7-2; D gene: .; CDR3 protein: CASSQAQGMNTEAFF; CDR3 DNA: TGTGCCAGCAGCCAGGCACAGGGAATGAACACTGAAGCTTTCTTT
J gene: TRBJ1-1; clone size: .; V gene: TRBV6-5; D gene: .; CDR3 protein: CASKYEGGTEAFF; CDR3 DNA: TGTGCCAGCAAATATGAAGGGGGCACTGAAGCTTTCTTT
J gene: TRBJ1-2; clone size: .; V gene: TRBV5-1; D gene: .; CDR3 protein: CASSLVAGEYGYTF; CDR3 DNA: TGCGCCAGCAGCTTGGTTGCAGGGGAATATGGCTACACCTTC
J gene: TRBJ1-2; clone size: few; V gene: TRBV6-5; D gene: .; CDR3 protein: CASRTVYGYTF; CDR3 DNA: TGTGCCAGCAGAACAGTCTATGGCTACACCTTC
J gene: TRBJ2-1; clone size: .; V gene: TRBV5-6; D gene: TRBD1; CDR3 protein: CASSTGTGSSNEQFF; CDR3 DNA: TGTGCCAGCAGCACCGGGACAGGCTCCTCCAATGAGCAGTTCTTC
J gene: TRBJ1-2; clone size: .; V gene: TRBV5-4; D gene: .; CDR3 protein: CASSLESFGYGYTF; CDR3 DNA: TGTGCCAGCAGCTTGGAGAGTTTTGGTTATGGCTACACCTTC
J gene: TRBJ1-1; clone size: .; V gene: TRBV6-2/TRBV6-3; D gene: .; CDR3 protein: CASSYTLNTEAFF; CDR3 DNA: TGTGCCAGCAGTTACACACTGAACACTGAAGCTTTCTTT
J gene: TRBJ1-1; clone size: .; V gene: TRBV7-6; D gene: .; CDR3 protein: CASSLVENTEAFF; CDR3 DNA: TGTGCCAGCAGCTTAGTAGAGAACACTGAAGCTTTCTTT
J gene: TRBJ2-3; clone size: .; V gene: TRBV6-4; D gene: TRBD2; CDR3 protein: CASSPLAGGPDTQYF; CDR3 DNA: TGTGCCAGCAGCCCACTAGCGGGAGGGCCAGATACGCAGTATTTT
J gene: TRBJ2-2; clone size: .; V gene: TRBV4-3; D gene: .; CDR3 protein: CASSQAGTFGGELFF; CDR3 DNA: TGCGCCAGCAGCCAAGCCGGGACTTTTGGCGGGGAGCTGTTTTTT
J gene: TRBJ1-5; clone size: .; V gene: TRBV18; D gene: .; CDR3 protein: CASSPGQTNQPQHF; CDR3 DNA: TGTGCCAGCTCACCCGGACAGACAAATCAGCCCCAGCATTTT
J gene: TRBJ2-1; clone size: .; V gene: TRBV19; D gene: TRBD2; CDR3 protein: CASRALAGYNEQFF; CDR3 DNA: TGTGCCAGTAGAGCACTAGCGGGCTACAATGAGCAGTTCTTC
J gene: TRBJ1-5; clone size: once; V gene: TRBV19; D gene: TRBD1; CDR3 protein: CASSTQGASIQPQHF; CDR3 DNA: TGTGCCAGTAGTACCCAGGGGGCCAGTATTCAGCCCCAGCATTTT
J gene: TRBJ2-3; clone size: .; V gene: TRBV2; D gene: TRBD2; CDR3 protein: CASSEGLAGTDTQYF; CDR3 DNA: TGTGCCAGCAGTGAAGGTCTAGCGGGCACAGATACGCAGTATTTT
J gene: TRBJ1-2; clone size: .; V gene: TRBV4-3; D gene: TRBD1; CDR3 protein: CASSQGGETGAIYGYTF; CDR3 DNA: TGCGCCAGCAGCCAAGGTGGCGAGACAGGGGCTATCTATGGCTACACCTTC
J gene: TRBJ1-1; clone size: .; V gene: TRBV5-5; D gene: TRBD1; CDR3 protein: CASSLGTGKNTEAFF; CDR3 DNA: TGTGCCAGCAGCTTAGGGACAGGGAAGAACACTGAAGCTTTCTTT
J gene: TRBJ2-7; clone size: .; V gene: TRBV5-6; D gene: .; CDR3 protein: CASRSGGREQYF; CDR3 DNA: TGTGCCAGCAGGTCCGGGGGACGCGAGCAGTACTTC
J gene: TRBJ2-7; clone size: once; V gene: TRBV12-3/TRBV12-4; D gene: .; CDR3 protein: CASSRDSTQYF; CDR3 DNA: TGTGCCAGCAGTCGGGACTCCACGCAGTACTTC
J gene: TRBJ1-6; clone size: .; V gene: TRBV7-2; D gene: .; CDR3 protein: CASSPRGIGAGSPLHF; CDR3 DNA: TGTGCCAGCAGCCCAAGGGGGATCGGTGCCGGTTCACCCCTCCACTTT
J gene: TRBJ2-5; clone size: .; V gene: TRBV11-2; D gene: TRBD1; CDR3 protein: CASSFDPPTGVMETQYF; CDR3 DNA: TGTGCCAGCAGCTTTGACCCACCTACAGGGGTGATGGAGACCCAGTACTTC
J gene: TRBJ2-3; clone size: .; V gene: TRBV7-2; D gene: TRBD2; CDR3 protein: CASSPQTSSTDTQYF; CDR3 DNA: TGTGCCAGCAGCCCCCAGACTAGCAGCACAGATACGCAGTATTTT
J gene: TRBJ2-5; clone size: once; V gene: TRBV20-1; D gene: TRBD2; CDR3 protein: CSASIYGGAGETQYF; CDR3 DNA: TGCAGTGCTAGTATTTACGGGGGGGCCGGGGAGACCCAGTACTTC
J gene: TRBJ1-5; clone size: few; V gene: TRBV7-2; D gene: .; CDR3 protein: CASSLAPGARQPQHF; CDR3 DNA: TGTGCCAGCAGCTTAGCGCCAGGGGCGAGGCAGCCCCAGCATTTT
J gene: TRBJ1-5; clone size: .; V gene: TRBV5-8; D gene: .; CDR3 protein: CASSSLSNQPQHF; CDR3 DNA: TGTGCCAGCAGCTCCCTTAGCAATCAGCCCCAGCATTTT
J gene: TRBJ1-1; clone size: .; V gene: TRBV6-5; D gene: .; CDR3 protein: CASTRGGTEAFF; CDR3 DNA: TGTGCCAGCACAAGGGGGGGAACTGAAGCTTTCTTT
J gene: TRBJ2-1; clone size: .; V gene: TRBV30; D gene: TRBD2; CDR3 protein: CAWSEETGLAIYNEQFF; CDR3 DNA: TGTGCCTGGAGCGAGGAAACGGGACTAGCCATCTACAATGAGCAGTTCTTC
J gene: TRBJ2-7; clone size: .; V gene: TRBV12-3/TRBV12-4; D gene: .; CDR3 protein: CASTPRGRYEQYF; CDR3 DNA: TGTGCCAGCACCCCACGAGGGAGGTACGAGCAGTACTTC
J gene: TRBJ2-3; clone size: .; V gene: TRBV7-9; D gene: TRBD2; CDR3 protein: CASSSVSGATDTQYF; CDR3 DNA: TGTGCCAGCAGCTCAGTTAGCGGGGCCACAGATACGCAGTATTTT
J gene: TRBJ2-5; clone size: .; V gene: TRBV27; D gene: TRBD2; CDR3 protein: CASSLRRPRASGGVKETQYF; CDR3 DNA: TGTGCCAGCAGTTTACGACGACCCAGGGCTAGCGGGGGGGTCAAAGAGACCCAGTACTTC
J gene: TRBJ2-1; clone size: .; V gene: TRBV19; D gene: TRBD2; CDR3 protein: CASSTTSGANEQFF; CDR3 DNA: TGTGCCAGTAGTACTACTAGCGGGGCCAATGAGCAGTTCTTC
J gene: TRBJ1-2; clone size: .; V gene: TRBV6-5; D gene: .; CDR3 protein: CASSSSLNYGYTF; CDR3 DNA: TGTGCCAGCAGCTCTAGTCTGAACTATGGCTACACCTTC
J gene: TRBJ2-1; clone size: .; V gene: TRBV4-1; D gene: TRBD2; CDR3 protein: CASSQDPSSGSVRSYNEQFF; CDR3 DNA: TGCGCCAGCAGCCAAGATCCTTCTAGCGGCAGCGTAAGATCCTACAATGAGCAGTTCTTC